This TCR beta chain was documented in a study of post-analysis software for immune sequencing data. Study outcomes and limitations: When compared against controls, multiple sclerosis patients showed significantly lower normalized Chao1 diversity. F measure showed strong co-clustering of same-batch samples. Relative to controls, patients had about five TRBV segments at higher frequency, with TRBV5-6, TRBV5-1 and TRBV20-1 among these.

Unique molecular identifiers had been added to the TCR beta cDNA libraries. Between about 0.85 and 10 million T cells gave rise to a few hundred thousand cDNA molecules. TCRdb re-derived calls from the PCR reads in MiXCR, one entry per CDR3 protein. The repertoire holds roughly 580,000 distinct CDR3 sequences, 44% seen once, with more than 1.5% in the top ten. The CDR3 has 15 amino acids. Trimming at V came to 2 bases and at J to 6 bases, leaving 6 bases not matched to a gene. This clonotype was recorded a few times. Its antigen is not known. Input material: blood. The gene calls are TRBV12-3 or TRBV12-4 and TRBJ2-3; 9 nucleotides match TRBD2. This clonotype was sampled from a girl aged 5-17 years with multiple sclerosis. The DNA for the CDR3 is TGTGCCAGCAGTTTAAGGGGCGGGGGGGCGGATACGCAGTATTTT. Translating gives CASSLRGGGADTQYF.